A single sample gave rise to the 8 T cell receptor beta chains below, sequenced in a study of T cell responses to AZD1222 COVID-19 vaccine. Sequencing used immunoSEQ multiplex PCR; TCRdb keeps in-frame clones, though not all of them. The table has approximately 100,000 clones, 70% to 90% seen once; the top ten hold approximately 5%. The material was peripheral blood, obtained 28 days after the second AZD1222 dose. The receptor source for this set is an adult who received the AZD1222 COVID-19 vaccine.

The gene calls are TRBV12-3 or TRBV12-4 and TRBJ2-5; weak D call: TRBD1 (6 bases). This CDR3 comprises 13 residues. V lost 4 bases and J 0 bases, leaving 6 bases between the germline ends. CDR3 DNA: TGTGCCAGCAGTTGGACAGACCAAGAGACCCAGTACTTC. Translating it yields CASSWTDQETQYF.

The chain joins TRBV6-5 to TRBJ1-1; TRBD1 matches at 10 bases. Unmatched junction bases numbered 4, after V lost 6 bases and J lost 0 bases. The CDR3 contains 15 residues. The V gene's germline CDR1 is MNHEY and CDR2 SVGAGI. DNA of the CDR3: TGTGCCAGCAGCCCCGGGACAGGGGTGAACACTGAAGCTTTCTTT. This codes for CASSPGTGVNTEAFF.

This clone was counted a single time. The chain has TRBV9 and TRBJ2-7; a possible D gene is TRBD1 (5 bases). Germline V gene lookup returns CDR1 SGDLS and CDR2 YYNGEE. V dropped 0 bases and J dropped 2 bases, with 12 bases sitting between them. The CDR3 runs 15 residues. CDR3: CASSVGAGKTYEQYF. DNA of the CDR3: TGTGCCAGCAGCGTAGGGGCAGGGAAAACCTACGAGCAGTACTTC.

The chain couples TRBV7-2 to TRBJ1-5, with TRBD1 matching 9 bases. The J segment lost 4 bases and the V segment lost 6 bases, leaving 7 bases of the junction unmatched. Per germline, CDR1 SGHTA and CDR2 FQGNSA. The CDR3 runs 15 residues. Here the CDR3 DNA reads TGTGCCAGCAGAGAAACAGGGGGCCAGAATCAGCCCCAGCATTTT. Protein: CASRETGGQNQPQHF.

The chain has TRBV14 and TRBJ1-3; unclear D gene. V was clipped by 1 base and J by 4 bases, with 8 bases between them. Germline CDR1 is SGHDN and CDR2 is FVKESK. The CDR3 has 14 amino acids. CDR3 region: CASSQAGIGNTIYF. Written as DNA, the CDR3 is TGTGCCAGCAGCCAAGCCGGAATCGGAAACACCATATATTTT.

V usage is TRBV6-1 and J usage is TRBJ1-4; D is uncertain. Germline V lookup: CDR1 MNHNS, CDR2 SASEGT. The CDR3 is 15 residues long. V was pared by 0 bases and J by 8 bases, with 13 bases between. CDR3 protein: CASSEALGTREKLFF. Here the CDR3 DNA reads TGTGCCAGCAGTGAAGCGCTCGGAACCAGGGAAAAACTGTTTTTT.

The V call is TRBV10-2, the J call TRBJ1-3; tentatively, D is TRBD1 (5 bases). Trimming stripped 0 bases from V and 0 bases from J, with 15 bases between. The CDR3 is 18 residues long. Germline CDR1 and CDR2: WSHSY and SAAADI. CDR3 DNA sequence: TGCGCCAGCAGTGAGTCGATTTTGTGGGGGAACTCTGGAAACACCATATATTTT. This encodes CASSESILWGNSGNTIYF.

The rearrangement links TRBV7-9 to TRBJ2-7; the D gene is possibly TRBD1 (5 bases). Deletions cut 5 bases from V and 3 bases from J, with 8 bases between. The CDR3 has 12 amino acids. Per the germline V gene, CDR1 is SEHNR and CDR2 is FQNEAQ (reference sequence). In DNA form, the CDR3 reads TGTGCCAGCAGCCCGACAGACTACGAGCAGTACTTC. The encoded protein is CASSPTDYEQYF. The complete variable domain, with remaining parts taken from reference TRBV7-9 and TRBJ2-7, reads DTGVSQNPRHKITKRGQNVTFRCDPISEHNRLYWYRQTLGQGPEFLTYFQNEAQLEKSRLLSDRFSAERPKGSFSTLEIQRTEQGDSAMYLCASSPTDYEQYFGPGTRLTVT.